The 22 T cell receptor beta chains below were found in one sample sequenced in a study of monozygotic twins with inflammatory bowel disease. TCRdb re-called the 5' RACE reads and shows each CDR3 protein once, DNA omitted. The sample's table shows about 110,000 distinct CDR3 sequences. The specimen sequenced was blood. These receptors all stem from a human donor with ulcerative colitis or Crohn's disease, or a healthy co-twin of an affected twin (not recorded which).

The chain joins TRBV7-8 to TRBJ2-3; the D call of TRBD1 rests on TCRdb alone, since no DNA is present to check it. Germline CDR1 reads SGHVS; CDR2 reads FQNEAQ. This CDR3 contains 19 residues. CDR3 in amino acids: CASSLVPPVEGAFTDTQYF.

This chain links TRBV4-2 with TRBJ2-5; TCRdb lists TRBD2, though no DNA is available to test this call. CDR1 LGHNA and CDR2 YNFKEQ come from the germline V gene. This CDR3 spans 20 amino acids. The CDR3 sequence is CASSQDLRPGLAGVQETQYF.

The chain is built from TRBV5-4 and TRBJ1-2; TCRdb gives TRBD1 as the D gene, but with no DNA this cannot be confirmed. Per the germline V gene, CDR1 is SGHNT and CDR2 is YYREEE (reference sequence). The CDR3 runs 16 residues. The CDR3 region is CASSVRTGEPNYGYTF.

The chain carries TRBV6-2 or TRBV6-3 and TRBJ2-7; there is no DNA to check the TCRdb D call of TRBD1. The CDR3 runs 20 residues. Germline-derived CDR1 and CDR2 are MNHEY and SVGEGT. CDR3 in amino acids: CASSYPHPPAGQASPYEQYF.

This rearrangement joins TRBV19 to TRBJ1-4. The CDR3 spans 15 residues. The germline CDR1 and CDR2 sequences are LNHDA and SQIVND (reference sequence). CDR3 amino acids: CASRKYPATNEKLFF.

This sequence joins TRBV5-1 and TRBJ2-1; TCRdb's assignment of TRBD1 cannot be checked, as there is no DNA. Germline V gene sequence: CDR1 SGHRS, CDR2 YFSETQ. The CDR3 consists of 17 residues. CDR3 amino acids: CASSLAEQGSSYNEQFF.

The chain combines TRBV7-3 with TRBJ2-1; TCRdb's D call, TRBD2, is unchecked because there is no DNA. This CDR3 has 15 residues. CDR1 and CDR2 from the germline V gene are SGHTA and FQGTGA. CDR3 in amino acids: CASSSFSGGYNEQFF.

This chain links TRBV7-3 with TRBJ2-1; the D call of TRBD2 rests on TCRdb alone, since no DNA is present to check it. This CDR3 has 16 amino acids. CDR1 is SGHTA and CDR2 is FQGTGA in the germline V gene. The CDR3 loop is CASSLGGSGSSNEQFF.

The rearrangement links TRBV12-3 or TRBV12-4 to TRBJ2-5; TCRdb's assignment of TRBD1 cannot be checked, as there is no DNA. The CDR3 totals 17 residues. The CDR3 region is CASSPGWGTGTQETQYF.

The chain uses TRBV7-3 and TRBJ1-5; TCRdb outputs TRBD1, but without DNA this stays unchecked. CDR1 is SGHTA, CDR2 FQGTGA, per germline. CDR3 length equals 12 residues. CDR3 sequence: CATPWRLQPQHF.

CDR3 loop: CASSSEPLGQPQHF. The chain couples TRBV7-6 to TRBJ1-5. The CDR3 spans 14 residues. Germline CDR1 and CDR2: SGHVS and FNYEAQ.

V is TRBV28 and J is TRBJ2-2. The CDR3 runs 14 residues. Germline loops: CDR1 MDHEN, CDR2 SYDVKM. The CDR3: CASSLGGITGELFF. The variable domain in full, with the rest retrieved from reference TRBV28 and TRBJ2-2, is DVKVTQSSRYLVKRTGEKVFLECVQDMDHENMFWYRQDPGLGLRLIYFSYDVKMKEKGDIPEGYSVSREKKERFSLILESASTNQTSMYLCASSLGGITGELFFGEGSRLTVL.

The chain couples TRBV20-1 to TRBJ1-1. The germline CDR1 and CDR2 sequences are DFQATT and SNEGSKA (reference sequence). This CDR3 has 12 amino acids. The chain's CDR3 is CSASHQRSEAFF.

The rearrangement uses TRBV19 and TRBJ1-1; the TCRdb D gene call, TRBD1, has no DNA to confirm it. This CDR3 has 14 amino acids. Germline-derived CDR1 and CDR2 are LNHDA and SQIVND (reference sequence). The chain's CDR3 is CASSIETDSSEAFF.

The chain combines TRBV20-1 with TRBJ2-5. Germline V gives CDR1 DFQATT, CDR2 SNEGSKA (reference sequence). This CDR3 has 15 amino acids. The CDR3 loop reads CSARDMGIYQETQYF.

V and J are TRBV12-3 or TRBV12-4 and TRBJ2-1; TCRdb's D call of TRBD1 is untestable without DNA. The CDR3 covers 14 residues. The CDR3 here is CASSDRGRTAEQFF.

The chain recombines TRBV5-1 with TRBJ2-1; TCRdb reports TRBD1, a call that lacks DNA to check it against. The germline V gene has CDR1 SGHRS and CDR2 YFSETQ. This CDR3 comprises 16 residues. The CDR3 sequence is CASSSDSDGGYNEQFF.

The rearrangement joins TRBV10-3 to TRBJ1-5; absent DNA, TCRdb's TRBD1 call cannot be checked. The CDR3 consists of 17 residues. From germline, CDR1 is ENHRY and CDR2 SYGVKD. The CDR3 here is CAISESSGGRFDQPQHF.

The CDR3 protein is CSARDPHRPGSNQPQHF. The chain combines TRBV20-1 with TRBJ1-5; TCRdb indicates TRBD1, and absent DNA this call remains unverified. From germline, CDR1 is DFQATT and CDR2 SNEGSKA (reference sequence). The CDR3 runs 17 residues.

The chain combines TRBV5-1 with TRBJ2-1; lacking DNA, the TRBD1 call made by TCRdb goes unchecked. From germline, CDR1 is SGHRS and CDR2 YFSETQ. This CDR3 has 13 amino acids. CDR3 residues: CASSLEGPHEQFF.

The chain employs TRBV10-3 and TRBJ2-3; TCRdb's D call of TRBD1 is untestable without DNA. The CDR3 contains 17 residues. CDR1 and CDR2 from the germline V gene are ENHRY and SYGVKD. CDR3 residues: CAISESKGTGSTDTQYF.

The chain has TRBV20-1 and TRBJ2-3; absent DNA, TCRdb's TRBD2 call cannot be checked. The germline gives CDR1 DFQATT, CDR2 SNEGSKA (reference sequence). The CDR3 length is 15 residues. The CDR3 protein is CSARVEGWSPDTQYF.